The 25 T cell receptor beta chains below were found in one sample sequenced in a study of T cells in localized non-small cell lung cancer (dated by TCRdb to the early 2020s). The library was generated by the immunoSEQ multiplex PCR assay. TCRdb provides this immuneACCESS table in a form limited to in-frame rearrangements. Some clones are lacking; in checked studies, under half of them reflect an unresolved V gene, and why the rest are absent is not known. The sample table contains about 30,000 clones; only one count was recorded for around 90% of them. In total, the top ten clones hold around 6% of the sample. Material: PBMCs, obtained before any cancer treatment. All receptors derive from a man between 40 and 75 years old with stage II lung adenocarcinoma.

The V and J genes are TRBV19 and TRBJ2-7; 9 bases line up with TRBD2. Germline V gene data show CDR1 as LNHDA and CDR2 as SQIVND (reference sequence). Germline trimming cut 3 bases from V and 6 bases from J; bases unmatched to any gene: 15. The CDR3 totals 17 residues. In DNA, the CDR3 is TGTGCCAGTAGTATGGCTAGCGGGATTTTGAAGATAGGCGAGCAGTACTTC. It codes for CASSMASGILKIGEQYF.

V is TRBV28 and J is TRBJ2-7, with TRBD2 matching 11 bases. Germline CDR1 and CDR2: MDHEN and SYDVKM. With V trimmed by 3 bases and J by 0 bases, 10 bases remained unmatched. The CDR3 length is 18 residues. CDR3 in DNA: TGTGCCAGCAGTTTTAGGACTAGCGGGTTCGCTAACTCCTACGAGCAGTACTTC. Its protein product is CASSFRTSGFANSYEQYF.

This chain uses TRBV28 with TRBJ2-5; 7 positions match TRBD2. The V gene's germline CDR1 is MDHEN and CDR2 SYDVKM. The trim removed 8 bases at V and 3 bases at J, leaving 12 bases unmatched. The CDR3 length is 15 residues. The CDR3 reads CASLRSGAGKETQYF. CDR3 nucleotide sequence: TGTGCCAGCTTAAGGTCAGGAGCGGGAAAAGAGACCCAGTACTTC. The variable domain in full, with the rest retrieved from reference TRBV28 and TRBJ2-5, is DVKVTQSSRYLVKRTGEKVFLECVQDMDHENMFWYRQDPGLGLRLIYFSYDVKMKEKGDIPEGYSVSREKKERFSLILESASTNQTSMYLCASLRSGAGKETQYFGPGTRLLVL.

DNA of the CDR3: TGTGCCAGTAGGGACCGGACTAGCGGGCTCACAGATACGCAGTATTTT. As protein: CASRDRTSGLTDTQYF. The J gene is TRBJ2-3, the V gene TRBV19; TRBD2 aligns across 11 bases. J was trimmed by 2 bases and V by 6 bases; bases with no gene match: 7. This CDR3 has 16 amino acids. Germline CDR1 is LNHDA and CDR2 is SQIVND (reference sequence). The variable domain in full, with the rest retrieved from reference TRBV19 and TRBJ2-3, is DGGITQSPKYLFRKEGQNVTLSCEQNLNHDAMYWYRQDPGQGLRLIYYSQIVNDFQKGDIAEGYSVSREKKESFPLTVTSAQKNPTAFYLCASRDRTSGLTDTQYFGPGTRLTVL.

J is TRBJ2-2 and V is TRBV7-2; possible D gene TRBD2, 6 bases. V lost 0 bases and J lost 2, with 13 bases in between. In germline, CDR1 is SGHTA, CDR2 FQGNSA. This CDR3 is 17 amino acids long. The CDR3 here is CASSLAEVSGNTGELFF. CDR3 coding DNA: TGTGCCAGCAGCTTAGCGGAAGTTAGCGGAAACACCGGGGAGCTGTTTTTT.

The chain's CDR3 is CASSAMNTEAFF. The CDR3 nucleotides read TGTGCCAGCAGTGCAATGAACACTGAAGCTTTCTTT. This chain joins TRBV28 and TRBJ1-1; no definite D call. Germline V gene lookup returns CDR1 MDHEN and CDR2 SYDVKM. This CDR3 is 12 amino acids long. Trimming stripped 5 bases from V and 0 bases from J, with 4 bases between.

In DNA form, the CDR3 reads TGTGCCAGCAGCGTACGACTAGCAGCCTACAATGAGCAGTTCTTC. Amino acid sequence: CASSVRLAAYNEQFF. The J gene is TRBJ2-1, the V gene TRBV9, with 7 bases that match TRBD2. CDR3 size: 15 residues. V lost 1 base to trimming and J lost 2 bases; unmatched junction nucleotides: 3. Looked up from germline, CDR1 is SGDLS and CDR2 is YYNGEE.

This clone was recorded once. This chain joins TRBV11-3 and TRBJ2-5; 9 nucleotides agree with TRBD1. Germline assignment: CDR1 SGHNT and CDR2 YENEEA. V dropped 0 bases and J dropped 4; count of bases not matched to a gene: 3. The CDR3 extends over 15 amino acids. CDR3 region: CASSLEMTGGETQYF. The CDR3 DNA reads TGTGCCAGCAGCTTAGAGATGACAGGGGGAGAGACCCAGTACTTC.

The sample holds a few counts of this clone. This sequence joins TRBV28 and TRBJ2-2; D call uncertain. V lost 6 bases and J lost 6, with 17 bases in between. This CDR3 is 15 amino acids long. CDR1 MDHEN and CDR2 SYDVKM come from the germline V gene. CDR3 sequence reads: CASSKSVGSAGELFF. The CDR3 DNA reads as TGTGCCAGCAGCAAATCAGTCGGGTCAGCCGGGGAGCTGTTTTTT.

This chain's CDR3 is CASSQLDLVAVNTEAFF. The CDR3, as DNA: TGCGCCAGCAGTCAACTGGATCTTGTCGCGGTGAACACTGAAGCTTTCTTT. The chain links TRBV4-1 to TRBJ1-1; D gene ambiguous. Germline CDR1 MGHRA, CDR2 YSYEKL. The CDR3 extends over 17 amino acids. Trimming removed 6 bases at V and 0 bases at J, with 20 bases between.

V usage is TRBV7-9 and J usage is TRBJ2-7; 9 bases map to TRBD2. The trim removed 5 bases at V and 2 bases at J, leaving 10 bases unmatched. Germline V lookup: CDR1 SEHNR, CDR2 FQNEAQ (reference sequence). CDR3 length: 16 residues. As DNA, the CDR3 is TGTGCCAGCAGCACCCGACTAGCGGCGGGACCCTACGAGCAGTACTTC. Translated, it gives CASSTRLAAGPYEQYF.

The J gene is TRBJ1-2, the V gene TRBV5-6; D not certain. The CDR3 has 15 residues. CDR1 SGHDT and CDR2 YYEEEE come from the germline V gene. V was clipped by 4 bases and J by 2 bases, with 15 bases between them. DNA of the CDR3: TGTGCCAGCAGCCTCCCCGAGGGAGGAAACTATGGCTACACCTTC. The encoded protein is CASSLPEGGNYGYTF.

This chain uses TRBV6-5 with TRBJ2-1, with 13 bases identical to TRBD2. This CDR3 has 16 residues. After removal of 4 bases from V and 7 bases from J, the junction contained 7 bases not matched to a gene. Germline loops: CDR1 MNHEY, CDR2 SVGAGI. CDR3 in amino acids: CASSSQGTSGINEQFF. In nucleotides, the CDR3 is TGTGCCAGCAGTTCCCAAGGGACTAGCGGGATTAATGAGCAGTTCTTC.

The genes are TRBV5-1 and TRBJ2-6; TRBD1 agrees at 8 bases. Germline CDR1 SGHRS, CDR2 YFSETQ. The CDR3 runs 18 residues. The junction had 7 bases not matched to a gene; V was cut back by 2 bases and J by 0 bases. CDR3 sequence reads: CASSFGRTGSSGANVLTF. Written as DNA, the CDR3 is TGCGCCAGCAGCTTCGGTAGGACAGGGAGCTCTGGGGCCAACGTCCTGACTTTC.

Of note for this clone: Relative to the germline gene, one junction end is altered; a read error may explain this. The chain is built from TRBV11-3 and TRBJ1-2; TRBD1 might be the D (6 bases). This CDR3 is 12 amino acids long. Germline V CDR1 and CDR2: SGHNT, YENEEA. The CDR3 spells CASSSRDTASSF. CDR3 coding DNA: TGTGCCAGCAGCTCTAGGGACACCGCGTCCTCCTTC.

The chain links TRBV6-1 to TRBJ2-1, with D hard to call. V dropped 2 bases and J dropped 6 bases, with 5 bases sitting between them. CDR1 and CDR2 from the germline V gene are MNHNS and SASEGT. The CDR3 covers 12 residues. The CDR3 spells CASSEQVNEQFF. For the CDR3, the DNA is TGTGCCAGCAGTGAACAGGTCAATGAGCAGTTCTTC.

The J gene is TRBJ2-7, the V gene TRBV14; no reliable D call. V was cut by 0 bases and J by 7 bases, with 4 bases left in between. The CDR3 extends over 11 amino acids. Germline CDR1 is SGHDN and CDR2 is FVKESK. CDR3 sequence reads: CASSQDKEQYF. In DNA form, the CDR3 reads TGTGCCAGCAGCCAAGATAAAGAGCAGTACTTC.

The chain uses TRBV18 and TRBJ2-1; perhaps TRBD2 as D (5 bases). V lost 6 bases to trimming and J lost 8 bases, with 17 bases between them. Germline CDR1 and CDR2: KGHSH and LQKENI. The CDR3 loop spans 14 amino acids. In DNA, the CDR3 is TGTGCCAGCTCCCCGACGTCTCGAGGGCATGAGCAGTTCTTC. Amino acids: CASSPTSRGHEQFF.

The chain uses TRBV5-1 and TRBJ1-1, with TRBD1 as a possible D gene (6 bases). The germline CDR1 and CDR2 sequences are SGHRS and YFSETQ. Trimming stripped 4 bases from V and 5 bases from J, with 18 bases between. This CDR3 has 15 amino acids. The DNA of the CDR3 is TGCGCCAGCAGCCCCCGGACAGACCTAAAGACTGAAGCTTTCTTT. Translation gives CASSPRTDLKTEAFF.

CDR3 amino acids: CASSPGTGSYGYTF. CDR3 nucleotides: TGTGCCAGCAGCCCCGGGACGGGATCCTATGGCTACACCTTC. The J gene is TRBJ1-2, the V gene TRBV9, with D perhaps matching TRBD1 (5 bases). The CDR3 is 14 amino acids. Germline loops: CDR1 SGDLS, CDR2 YYNGEE. V was cut by 4 bases and J by 4 bases, with 14 bases left in between.

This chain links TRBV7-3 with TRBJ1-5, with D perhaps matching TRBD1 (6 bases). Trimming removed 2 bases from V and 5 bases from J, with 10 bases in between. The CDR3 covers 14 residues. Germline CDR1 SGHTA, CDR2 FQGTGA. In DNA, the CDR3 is TGTGCCAGCAGCTTAGCCGGGGGCGATCAGCCCCAGCATTTT. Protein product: CASSLAGGDQPQHF.

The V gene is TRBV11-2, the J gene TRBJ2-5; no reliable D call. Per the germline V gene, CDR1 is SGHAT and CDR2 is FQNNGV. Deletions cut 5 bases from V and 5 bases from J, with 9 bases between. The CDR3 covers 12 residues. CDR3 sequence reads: CASSRVGETQYF. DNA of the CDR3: TGTGCCAGCAGCCGCGTGGGGGAGACCCAGTACTTC.

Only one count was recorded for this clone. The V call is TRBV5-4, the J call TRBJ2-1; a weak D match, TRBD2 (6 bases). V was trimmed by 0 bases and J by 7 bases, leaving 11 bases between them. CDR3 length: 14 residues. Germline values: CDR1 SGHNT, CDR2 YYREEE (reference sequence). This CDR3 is CASSLEASVNEQFF. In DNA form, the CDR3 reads TGTGCCAGCAGCTTGGAGGCTAGCGTAAATGAGCAGTTCTTC.

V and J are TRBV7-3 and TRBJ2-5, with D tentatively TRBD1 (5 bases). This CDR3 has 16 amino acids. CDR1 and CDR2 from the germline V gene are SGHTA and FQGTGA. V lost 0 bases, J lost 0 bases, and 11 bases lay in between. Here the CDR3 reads CASSLTSAGYQETQYF. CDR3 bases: TGTGCCAGCAGCTTAACGTCGGCAGGGTACCAAGAGACCCAGTACTTC.

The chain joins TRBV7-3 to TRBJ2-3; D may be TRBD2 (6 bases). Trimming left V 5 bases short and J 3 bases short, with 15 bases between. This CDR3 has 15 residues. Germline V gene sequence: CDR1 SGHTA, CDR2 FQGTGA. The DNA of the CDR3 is TGTGCCAGCAGCGTTCGGGCGGGAAGTACAGATACGCAGTATTTT. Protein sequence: CASSVRAGSTDTQYF.